The 18 T cell receptor beta chains listed next were all sequenced from one sample in a study of identical twins. TCRdb reprocessed the 5' RACE reads via MiXCR and lists one record per CDR3 protein. In the table there are 310,000 or so distinct CDR3 sequences, around 9.7% of which are singletons. The same sample was also used in a study of yellow fever vaccine responses in identical twins.

Material: CD8+ T cells sorted from blood. These receptors all come from a woman younger than 30 in good health.

This clonotype was seen a few times. The V and J genes are TRBV7-2 and TRBJ2-7; D possibly corresponds to TRBD1 (6 bases). The CDR3 covers 15 residues. Germline CDR1 and CDR2: SGHTA and FQGNSA. V shed 5 bases and J shed 3 bases, with 17 bases lying between them. Here the CDR3 reads CASSPTADRDYEQYF. Here the CDR3 DNA reads TGTGCCAGCAGCCCGACCGCGGACAGAGACTACGAGCAGTACTTC.

The V gene is TRBV7-9, the J gene TRBJ2-5; 13 positions match TRBD2. Germline CDR1 is SEHNR and CDR2 is FQNEAQ (reference sequence). Unmatched junction bases numbered 4, after V lost 5 bases and J lost 4 bases. CDR3 size: 15 residues. CDR3 in amino acids: CASSTRTSGGETQYF. Written as DNA, the CDR3 is TGTGCCAGCAGCACAAGGACTAGCGGGGGAGAGACCCAGTACTTC.

The rearrangement joins TRBV20-1 to TRBJ1-5; TRBD1 is a possible D gene (5 bases). Between the trimmed V and J ends, which lost 0 bases and 0 bases, there was a span of 12 bases. The CDR3 runs 16 residues. In germline, CDR1 is DFQATT, CDR2 SNEGSKA (reference sequence). CDR3: CSARDGRENSNQPQHF. The CDR3 bases are TGCAGTGCTAGAGATGGCAGGGAAAATAGCAATCAGCCCCAGCATTTT.

This clonotype was seen more than once but under ten times. The chain carries TRBV10-3 and TRBJ2-7; either TRBD1 or TRBD2 may supply D (5 bases each). The V and J ends lost 9 bases and 2 bases respectively, with 17 bases between them. Germline CDR1 is ENHRY and CDR2 is SYGVKD. The length of the CDR3 is 14 residues. The CDR3 DNA reads TGTGCCATAACCGGTGGGACCCTTCCCTACGAGCAGTACTTC. It translates to CAITGGTLPYEQYF.

In its sample, this clonotype was seen a few times. CDR3 nucleotide sequence: TGCAGCGTTGGGGGACTAGCAGCCTACAATGAGCAGTTCTTC. It translates to CSVGGLAAYNEQFF. The J gene is TRBJ2-1, the V gene TRBV29-1, with 9 nucleotides matching TRBD2. V lost 4 bases to trimming and J lost 2 bases; unmatched junction nucleotides: 3. Germline V gene sequence: CDR1 SQVTM, CDR2 ANQGSEA. The CDR3 runs 14 residues.

This clonotype was recorded many times. The CDR3 loop reads CASSQDNSLREKLFF. The CDR3 nucleotides read TGTGCCAGCAGCCAAGATAACAGCCTGAGGGAAAAACTGTTTTTT. The rearrangement uses TRBV3-1 and TRBJ1-4; no reliable D call. The V end lost 0 bases, the J end lost 8 bases, and 13 bases lay between the germline ends. Per the germline V gene, CDR1 is LGHDT and CDR2 is YNNKEL (reference sequence). This CDR3 spans 15 amino acids.

This sequence joins TRBV11-2 and TRBJ2-1; the match to TRBD1 covers 8 bases. V lost 1 base and J lost 3; bases outside the gene matches: 8. This CDR3 has 17 amino acids. The germline V gene encodes CDR1 SGHAT and CDR2 FQNNGV. For the CDR3, the DNA is TGTGCCAGCAGCTTAGGCCGGACAGGGTACTTCTACAATGAGCAGTTCTTC. This gives the protein CASSLGRTGYFYNEQFF.

This clonotype was detected ten times or more. This chain links TRBV7-9 with TRBJ2-3; possible D gene TRBD2, 5 bases. This CDR3 spans 15 amino acids. Trimming stripped 4 bases from V and 1 base from J, with 12 bases between. Germline V gene lookup returns CDR1 SEHNR and CDR2 FQNEAQ (reference sequence). CDR3 sequence: CASSSEKEGTDTQYF. CDR3 in DNA: TGTGCCAGCAGCTCCGAGAAGGAGGGCACAGATACGCAGTATTTT.

V is TRBV7-2 and J is TRBJ1-2; a possible D gene is TRBD1 (6 bases). Germline V CDR1 and CDR2: SGHTA, FQGNSA. Trimming took off 4 bases at V and 4 bases at J, with 19 bases between the two ends. This CDR3 has 16 residues. CDR3 sequence (DNA): TGTGCCAGCAGCTCGCGATGGGGGGGGCGCTTCTATGGCTACACCTTC. Amino acid sequence: CASSSRWGGRFYGYTF.

The J gene is TRBJ2-5, the V gene TRBV9; D may correspond to TRBD1 or TRBD2 (5 bases each). CDR3 length: 13 residues. Trimming stripped 3 bases from V and 4 bases from J, with 10 bases between. Germline-derived CDR1 and CDR2 are SGDLS and YYNGEE. The chain's CDR3 is CASSELGAETQYF. CDR3 nucleotide sequence: TGTGCCAGCAGCGAACTCGGGGCAGAGACCCAGTACTTC. The full variable domain, in which reference TRBV9 and TRBJ2-5 provide the parts outside the CDR3, is DSGVTQTPKHLITATGQRVTLRCSPRSGDLSVYWYQQSLDQGLQFLIQYYNGEERAKGNILERFSAQQFPDLHSELNLSSLELGDSALYFCASSELGAETQYFGPGTRLLVL.

This clonotype was picked up many times. This sequence joins TRBV10-3 and TRBJ2-2; D possibly corresponds to TRBD1 (5 bases). V lost 10 bases and J lost 5, with 20 bases in between. Germline CDR1 reads ENHRY; CDR2 reads SYGVKD. CDR3 length equals 15 residues. CDR3 amino acids: CANAVSEGDTGELFF. The DNA for the CDR3 is TGTGCCAACGCGGTCTCGGAAGGGGATACCGGGGAGCTGTTTTTT.

This clonotype was seen many times. The rearrangement uses TRBV7-8 and TRBJ2-3, with 8 bases matching TRBD1. The V and J ends lost 7 bases and 5 bases, in that order; junction bases with no gene match: 5. The CDR3 extends over 13 amino acids. Germline V gene sequence: CDR1 SGHVS, CDR2 FQNEAQ. The CDR3 region is CASMDREKDTQYF. The CDR3, as DNA: TGTGCCAGCATGGACAGGGAGAAAGATACGCAGTATTTT. The full variable domain, rest sourced from reference TRBV7-8 and TRBJ2-3, is GAGVSQSPRYKVAKRGQDVALRCDPISGHVSLFWYQQALGQGPEFLTYFQNEAQLDKSGLPSDRFFAERPEGSVSTLKIQRTQQEDSAVYLCASMDREKDTQYFGPGTRLTVL.

The rearrangement joins TRBV15 to TRBJ2-2; TRBD1 is a possible D gene (5 bases). CDR3 length: 17 residues. The V and J ends lost 3 bases and 0 bases respectively, with 14 bases between them. Germline V lookup: CDR1 LNHNV, CDR2 YYDKDF (reference sequence). CDR3 bases: TGTGCCACCAGCAGCGAAAAGGTGACAGCGAACACCGGGGAGCTGTTTTTT. Protein: CATSSEKVTANTGELFF.

The J gene is TRBJ2-7, the V gene TRBV2; D unresolved. V was cut by 7 bases and J by 3 bases, with 10 bases left in between. The CDR3 is 12 residues long. CDR1 is SNHLY, CDR2 FYNNEI, per germline. The CDR3 protein is CASTLSLYEQYF. CDR3 sequence (DNA): TGTGCCAGCACCTTGTCCCTCTACGAGCAGTACTTC.

A few counts support this clonotype. The CDR3 protein is CASSDLGQGSYEQYF. The CDR3, as DNA: TGTGCCAGCAGCGACCTGGGACAGGGGAGCTACGAGCAGTACTTC. The chain carries TRBV2 and TRBJ2-7, with 10 bases identical to TRBD1. V shed 6 bases, J shed 3 bases, and the junction held 8 bases outside the gene matches. Germline CDR1 and CDR2: SNHLY and FYNNEI. The CDR3 is 15 amino acids.

This clonotype came up many times. The chain uses TRBV7-9 and TRBJ2-7; the match to TRBD2 covers 7 bases. The V segment lost 6 bases and the J segment 2 bases; nucleotides outside the gene matches: 7. The CDR3 loop spans 14 amino acids. Germline V CDR1 and CDR2: SEHNR, FQNEAQ (reference sequence). CDR3 sequence (DNA): TGTGCCAGCAGTCAGCGGGACCTGGCCTACGAGCAGTACTTC. Amino acids: CASSQRDLAYEQYF.

The chain recombines TRBV5-6 with TRBJ2-5; possibly TRBD2 for D (5 bases). Trimming cost V 0 bases and J 5 bases, with 11 bases left between them. CDR3 length: 14 residues. Germline CDR1 and CDR2: SGHDT and YYEEEE. This chain's CDR3 is CASSLGNSVETQYF. CDR3 bases: TGTGCCAGCAGCTTGGGGAATAGCGTGGAGACCCAGTACTTC.

There are many counts of this clonotype. The V call is TRBV7-9, the J call TRBJ1-2; a weak D match, TRBD1 (6 bases). This CDR3 region has 14 residues. The germline V gene has CDR1 SEHNR and CDR2 FQNEAQ (reference sequence). V dropped 8 bases and J dropped 4 bases, with 17 bases sitting between them. CDR3: CASSSQGGGYGYTF. CDR3 nucleotides: TGTGCCAGCTCCTCACAGGGCGGCGGCTATGGCTACACCTTC. Full variable domain (missing parts from reference TRBV7-9 and TRBJ1-2): DTGVSQNPRHKITKRGQNVTFRCDPISEHNRLYWYRQTLGQGPEFLTYFQNEAQLEKSRLLSDRFSAERPKGSFSTLEIQRTEQGDSAMYLCASSSQGGGYGYTFGSGTRLTVV.